What follows are 24 T cell receptor beta chains derived from one specimen sequenced in a study of identical twins. From the 5' RACE reads, TCRdb called clonotypes with MiXCR, one entry per CDR3 protein. The data contain roughly 250,000 distinct CDR3 sequences, over 13% of them seen just once; the ten biggest clones take up around 9.5%. Sample: memory (CD45RO+) T cells sorted from blood. The source is a woman aged 18-35 years in good health.

Many counts were recorded for this clonotype. V and J are TRBV20-1 and TRBJ2-1; D may match TRBD1 or TRBD2 (5 bases each). Trimming stripped 1 base from V and 8 bases from J, with 21 bases between. The CDR3 spans 16 residues. Germline CDR1 DFQATT, CDR2 SNEGSKA (reference sequence). For the CDR3, the DNA is TGCAGTGCTAGAGTCAATTCGGGGCGGACGGGTCATGAGCAGTTCTTC. Protein sequence: CSARVNSGRTGHEQFF.

The rearrangement joins TRBV4-3 to TRBJ2-7, with D unresolved. Germline CDR1 LGHNA, CDR2 YSLEER. There are 13 residues in the CDR3. The V and J ends lost 0 bases and 6 bases respectively, with 9 bases between them. CDR3 DNA sequence: TGCGCCAGCAGCCAAGAGAGAGGACCCGAGCAGTACTTC. Translated, it gives CASSQERGPEQYF.

In this sample, this clonotype turned up a few times. This chain uses TRBV9 with TRBJ1-2; D ambiguous. Germline V gene lookup returns CDR1 SGDLS and CDR2 YYNGEE. The CDR3 covers 14 residues. Trimming left V 0 bases short and J 6 bases short, with 12 bases between. The CDR3 DNA follows: TGTGCCAGCAGCGTAGGGGGAGGATGGAATGGCTACACCTTC. Translating it yields CASSVGGGWNGYTF. Together with reference TRBV9 and TRBJ1-2, the CDR3 gives the full variable domain: DSGVTQTPKHLITATGQRVTLRCSPRSGDLSVYWYQQSLDQGLQFLIQYYNGEERAKGNILERFSAQQFPDLHSELNLSSLELGDSALYFCASSVGGGWNGYTFGSGTRLTVV.

This chain joins TRBV5-6 and TRBJ2-4, with a possible D match to TRBD1 (5 bases). The CDR3 is 14 residues long. Germline V gene sequence: CDR1 SGHDT, CDR2 YYEEEE. Trimming cost V 4 bases and J 0 bases, with 8 bases left between them. CDR3 region: CASSADTAKNIQYF. The CDR3 DNA reads TGTGCCAGCAGCGCGGACACAGCCAAAAACATTCAGTACTTC.

The V and J genes are TRBV6-1 and TRBJ2-3, with 8 bases that match TRBD1. CDR3 length: 15 residues. The junction had 9 bases not matched to a gene; V was cut back by 6 bases and J by 4 bases. CDR1 is MNHNS and CDR2 is SASEGT in the germline V gene. The CDR3 is CASRTTGAIADTQYF. In DNA, the CDR3 is TGTGCCAGCAGAACGACAGGGGCGATCGCAGATACGCAGTATTTT.

The chain has TRBV29-1 and TRBJ2-3; perhaps TRBD2 as D (5 bases). CDR1 and CDR2 (germline): SQVTM, ANQGSEA. The CDR3 spans 13 residues. Trimming took off 8 bases at V and 2 bases at J, with 14 bases between the two ends. The CDR3 nucleotides read TGCAGCACCTTCGGAGCGGTCACAGATACGCAGTATTTT. Its translation: CSTFGAVTDTQYF.

The chain uses TRBV5-1 and TRBJ2-5, with D possibly being TRBD1 or TRBD2 (6 bases each). Germline V CDR1 and CDR2: SGHRS, YFSETQ. The CDR3 is 15 residues long. Deletions cut 2 bases from V and 3 bases from J, with 14 bases between. The CDR3 loop is CASSFGGTTEETQYF. The DNA for the CDR3 is TGCGCCAGCAGCTTTGGAGGGACAACAGAAGAGACCCAGTACTTC. Full variable domain (remainder filled in from reference TRBV5-1 and TRBJ2-5): KAGVTQTPRYLIKTRGQQVTLSCSPISGHRSVSWYQQTPGQGLQFLFEYFSETQRNKGNFPGRFSGRQFSNSRSEMNVSTLELGDSALYLCASSFGGTTEETQYFGPGTRLLVL.

This clonotype was seen only a few times. This chain uses TRBV12-3 or TRBV12-4 with TRBJ1-5; D gene unclear. CDR3 length: 14 residues. Trimming took 3 bases from V and 0 from J, leaving 6 bases between them. The CDR3 region has the DNA TGTGCCAGCAGTTTTGAATATAGCAATCAGCCCCAGCATTTT. Translation: CASSFEYSNQPQHF.

A few counts support this clonotype. The chain carries TRBV7-3 and TRBJ2-3; no definite D call. The CDR3 length is 16 residues. CDR1 and CDR2 (germline): SGHTA, FQGTGA. Trimming cost V 5 bases and J 3 bases, with 18 bases left between them. The CDR3 bases are TGTGCCAGCAGCCCCTCCTATGGGGTGGGGACAGATACGCAGTATTTT. Protein: CASSPSYGVGTDTQYF. Variable domain in full (rest from reference TRBV7-3 and TRBJ2-3): GAGVSQTPSNKVTEKGKYVELRCDPISGHTALYWYRQSLGQGPEFLIYFQGTGAADDSGLPNDRFFAVRPEGSVSTLKIQRTERGDSAVYLCASSPSYGVGTDTQYFGPGTRLTVL.

In its sample, this clonotype was seen a few times. This rearrangement joins TRBV20-1 to TRBJ1-4; 8 bases agree with TRBD1. Trimming took 6 bases from V and 4 from J; bases not matched to a gene: 10. The germline gives CDR1 DFQATT, CDR2 SNEGSKA (reference sequence). The CDR3 totals 15 residues. The CDR3 sequence: CSANQRTGLNEKLFF. For the CDR3, the DNA is TGCAGTGCGAATCAACGGACAGGGCTTAATGAAAAACTGTTTTTT.

This clonotype turned up a few times. This chain uses TRBV4-2 with TRBJ1-1; D perhaps matches TRBD1 (6 bases). The CDR3 has 13 amino acids. The V and J ends lost 4 bases and 6 bases respectively, with 12 bases between them. CDR1 is LGHNA and CDR2 is YNFKEQ in the germline V gene. The CDR3 region is CASSPDRPPEAFF. The DNA for the CDR3 is TGTGCCAGCAGCCCCGACAGGCCGCCTGAAGCTTTCTTT.

This clonotype has more than one count but fewer than ten. The genes are TRBV6-1 and TRBJ2-7; TRBD1 matches at 9 bases. This CDR3 is 18 amino acids long. In germline, CDR1 is MNHNS, CDR2 SASEGT. V shed 4 bases, J shed 2 bases, and the junction held 15 bases outside the gene matches. The CDR3 loop reads CASSAPRVGTGRTYEQYF. DNA for the CDR3: TGTGCCAGCAGTGCTCCCAGAGTTGGGACAGGGAGAACCTACGAGCAGTACTTC.

The chain combines TRBV6-1 with TRBJ2-6; D is uncertain. The V gene lost 1 base and the J gene lost 0 bases, with 4 bases spanning the gap. The CDR3 has 15 residues. Germline-derived CDR1 and CDR2 are MNHNS and SASEGT. The CDR3 DNA follows: TGTGCCAGCAGTGAAGAAACCTCTGGGGCCAACGTCCTGACTTTC. It codes for CASSEETSGANVLTF.

The V and J genes are TRBV2 and TRBJ2-5; 9 bases are a match to TRBD2. The CDR3 spans 15 residues. V lost 5 bases to trimming and J lost 5 bases; unmatched junction nucleotides: 9. From germline, CDR1 is SNHLY and CDR2 FYNNEI. The CDR3: CASSNTPRGGETQYF. In DNA form, the CDR3 reads TGTGCCAGCAGTAATACCCCGCGGGGGGGCGAGACCCAGTACTTC.

This rearrangement joins TRBV7-9 to TRBJ2-1, with D hard to call. The CDR3 covers 15 residues. Germline CDR1 and CDR2: SEHNR and FQNEAQ (reference sequence). V gave up 1 base and J gave up 2 bases, with 9 bases separating them. CDR3 region: CASSLGDSTYNEQFF. The DNA for the CDR3 is TGTGCCAGCAGCTTAGGGGATTCAACCTACAATGAGCAGTTCTTC. Based on the CDR3 plus reference TRBV7-9 and TRBJ2-1, the full variable domain is DTGVSQNPRHKITKRGQNVTFRCDPISEHNRLYWYRQTLGQGPEFLTYFQNEAQLEKSRLLSDRFSAERPKGSFSTLEIQRTEQGDSAMYLCASSLGDSTYNEQFFGPGTRLTVL.

This clonotype was counted only a few times. V is TRBV7-8 and J is TRBJ1-2; D perhaps matches TRBD1 (6 bases). Germline values: CDR1 SGHVS, CDR2 FQNEAQ. Trimming took off 5 bases at V and 4 bases at J, with 14 bases between the two ends. CDR3 length: 14 residues. CDR3 sequence reads: CASSLTDRTYGYTF. CDR3 nucleotides: TGTGCCAGCAGCCTAACCGACAGGACCTATGGCTACACCTTC. The entire variable domain, with the rest obtained from reference TRBV7-8 and TRBJ1-2, is as follows: GAGVSQSPRYKVAKRGQDVALRCDPISGHVSLFWYQQALGQGPEFLTYFQNEAQLDKSGLPSDRFFAERPEGSVSTLKIQRTQQEDSAVYLCASSLTDRTYGYTFGSGTRLTVV.

This clonotype was seen a few times. The chain is built from TRBV6-2 or TRBV6-3 and TRBJ2-2; D uncertain. V was clipped by 2 bases and J by 5 bases, with 12 bases between them. The CDR3 is 15 residues long. Germline CDR1 MNHEY, CDR2 SVGEGT. The CDR3 region has the DNA TGTGCCAGCAGTTACCCCCGACTGGTTACCGGGGAGCTGTTTTTT. Translating it yields CASSYPRLVTGELFF.

This clonotype has ten or more counts. This sequence joins TRBV7-2 and TRBJ1-1; maybe TRBD1 (6 bases). Germline CDR1 and CDR2: SGHTA and FQGNSA. Trimming pared 5 bases from V and 5 bases from J, leaving 12 bases between. This CDR3 region has 13 residues. The CDR3 reads CASSNQGNTEAFF. CDR3 DNA sequence: TGTGCCAGCAGCAACCAGGGGAATACTGAAGCTTTCTTT.

This clonotype was found a few times. This chain uses TRBV7-8 with TRBJ2-7; 9 bases are a match to TRBD1. The CDR3 covers 17 residues. J lost 5 bases, V lost 5 bases, and 16 bases had no gene match. Germline V gene sequence: CDR1 SGHVS, CDR2 FQNEAQ. CDR3 residues: CASSMTGGTGLMDEQYF. The CDR3 DNA reads TGTGCCAGCAGCATGACAGGGGGGACAGGCCTGATGGACGAGCAGTACTTC.

The chain uses TRBV20-1 and TRBJ2-7; D is unclear. V lost 0 bases and J lost 0, with 15 bases in between. This CDR3 contains 16 residues. Germline V CDR1 and CDR2: DFQATT, SNEGSKA (reference sequence). The CDR3 DNA is TGCAGTGCTAGAGATATCGGCCGGATGAGCTCCTACGAGCAGTACTTC. Protein: CSARDIGRMSSYEQYF.

There are a few counts of this clonotype. The genes are TRBV27 and TRBJ2-1, with D possibly TRBD2 on 6 matching bases. Germline V gene sequence: CDR1 MNHEY, CDR2 SMNVEV (reference sequence). V lost 6 bases and J 5 bases, leaving 20 bases between the germline ends. The CDR3 loop spans 16 amino acids. CDR3 coding DNA: TGTGCCAGCAGCGACTTCCGGCGGGGCTCAAACAATGAGCAGTTCTTC. Translation gives CASSDFRRGSNNEQFF.

V and J are TRBV12-3 or TRBV12-4 and TRBJ1-6; no reliable D call. Between the trimmed V and J ends, which lost 4 bases and 7 bases, there was a span of 8 bases. This CDR3 region has 13 residues. CDR3 sequence (DNA): TGTGCCAGCAGTTATCTCCGAAATTCACCCCTCCACTTT. Its protein product is CASSYLRNSPLHF.

This clonotype was counted only a few times. V usage is TRBV7-2 and J usage is TRBJ2-3; D remains unclear. The CDR3 length is 13 residues. The V end lost 1 base, the J end lost 5 bases, and 7 bases lay between the germline ends. Per germline, CDR1 SGHTA and CDR2 FQGNSA. The CDR3 DNA reads TGTGCCAGCAGCTTAGGAAAGAAAGATACGCAGTATTTT. It codes for CASSLGKKDTQYF.

This chain connects TRBV20-1 to TRBJ2-1; D is ambiguous. CDR3 length: 16 residues. V lost 6 bases to trimming and J lost 0 bases, with 18 bases between them. CDR1 DFQATT and CDR2 SNEGSKA come from the germline V gene (reference sequence). The CDR3 loop is CSASSQESNSYNEQFF. For the CDR3, the DNA is TGCAGTGCAAGTAGCCAGGAGTCCAACTCCTACAATGAGCAGTTCTTC.